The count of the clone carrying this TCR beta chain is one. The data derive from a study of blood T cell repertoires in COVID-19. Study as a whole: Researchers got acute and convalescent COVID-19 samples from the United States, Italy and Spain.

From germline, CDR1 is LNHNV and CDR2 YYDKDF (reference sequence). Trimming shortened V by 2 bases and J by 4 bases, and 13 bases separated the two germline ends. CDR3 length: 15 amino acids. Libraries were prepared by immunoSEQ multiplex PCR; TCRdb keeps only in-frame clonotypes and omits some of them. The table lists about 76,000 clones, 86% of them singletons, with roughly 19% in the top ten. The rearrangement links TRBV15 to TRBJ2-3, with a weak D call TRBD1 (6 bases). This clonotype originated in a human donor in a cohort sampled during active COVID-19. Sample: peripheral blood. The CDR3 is CATSRNQGSADTQYF. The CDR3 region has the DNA TGTGCCACCAGCAGAAACCAGGGGAGTGCAGATACGCAGTATTTT.